This is a list of T cell receptor beta chains from one sample in a study of blood T cell repertoires in COVID-19. Here immunoSEQ multiplex PCR was the method, and the copy in TCRdb shows in-frame clones only, minus some. Of 200,000 to 300,000 clones in the sample, over 75% were seen once. Material for sequencing was peripheral blood. Receptors were obtained from a woman in her forties or fifties with acute or convalescent COVID-19. Both conserved end residues are part of each CDR3. D genes are given only for firm matches. Clone size is given for some rows only: seen once, a few or many times, or a class if the clone is expanded.

.,18,TRBD2,TRBV14,TRBJ2-1,TGTGCCAGCAGCCAAGATTCGCTGGGACTAGCGGTTATATATGAGCAGTTCTTC,CASSQDSLGLAVIYEQFF
.,14,TRBD1,TRBV11-2,TRBJ1-1,TGTGCCAGCAGCCGGGGACAGGGGAACACTGAAGCTTTCTTT,CASSRGQGNTEAFF
.,15,.,TRBV9,TRBJ2-3,TGTGCCAGCAGCGTAGAGGGAGCCATCACAGATACGCAGTATTTT,CASSVEGAITDTQYF
.,12,.,TRBV3-1/TRBV3-2,TRBJ1-1,TGTGCCAGCAGCCGTCGAGTGGTTGAAGCTTTCTTT,CASSRRVVEAFF
.,14,.,TRBV19,TRBJ2-1,TGTGCCAGTAGCGCCCTTAACGGAGCAGTTGAGCAGTTCTTC,CASSALNGAVEQFF
.,15,.,TRBV7-9,TRBJ2-3,TGTGCCAGCATCAACCTGCGTCGAAGCACAGATACGCAGTATTTT,CASINLRRSTDTQYF
once,15,TRBD1,TRBV30,TRBJ2-5,TGTGCCTCGAAGACGGAAAGGGGGCCGCAGGAGACCCAGTACTTC,CASKTERGPQETQYF
.,15,TRBD1,TRBV30,TRBJ2-7,TGTGCCTGGAGTCCTCCCGGGACAGGGTTCTACGAGCAGTACTTC,CAWSPPGTGFYEQYF
.,15,TRBD2,TRBV4-3,TRBJ2-5,TGCGCCAGCAGCCAAGTCGCGGGAGCACAGGAGACCCAGTACTTC,CASSQVAGAQETQYF
once,14,.,TRBV27,TRBJ2-5,TGTGCCAGCAGTAAACCCAGGGTGGGGGAGACCCAGTACTTC,CASSKPRVGETQYF
medium-sized,16,.,TRBV12-2,TRBJ2-7,TGTGCAAGTCGCTTAGCTAGGAGGGCTAGCCTCTACGAGCAGTACTTC,CASRLARRASLYEQYF
.,14,.,TRBV15,TRBJ2-7,TGTGCCACCAGCAGGGACCTAGCCTCCTACGAGCAGTACTTC,CATSRDLASYEQYF
.,15,.,TRBV5-1,TRBJ2-7,TGCGCCAGCAGCTTGGGAGGGAGTGGCGCTTACGAGCAGTACTTC,CASSLGGSGAYEQYF
.,18,TRBD1,TRBV9,TRBJ1-1,TGTGCCAGCAGCCTCCGCTCCCCTGGACAGGGGATGAACACTGAAGCTTTCTTT,CASSLRSPGQGMNTEAFF
once,17,TRBD2,TRBV18,TRBJ2-1,TGTGCCAGCACACAGGGACTAGCGGGGTCCACCTACAATGAGCAGTTCTTC,CASTQGLAGSTYNEQFF
.,16,.,TRBV10-1,TRBJ2-2,TGCGCCAGCAGCCCGACGGGGGTTATCTCGGCCGGGGAGCTGTTTTTT,CASSPTGVISAGELFF
.,15,.,TRBV28,TRBJ1-1,TGTGCCAGCAGCCGAGTCAGGGGCTGGGACACTGAAGCTTTCTTT,CASSRVRGWDTEAFF
.,13,.,TRBV30,TRBJ1-2,TGTGCCTGGAGCGTACAGGGAGACGATGGCTACACCTTC,CAWSVQGDDGYTF
.,15,.,TRBV6-7,TRBJ2-7,TGTGCCAGCAGTTACTCGTTTGGTGAGGCCTACGAGCAGTACTTC,CASSYSFGEAYEQYF
.,13,.,TRBV27,TRBJ2-1,TGTGCCAGCAGTTTACCGGCTAGCCAAATGCAGTTCTTC,CASSLPASQMQFF
.,14,.,TRBV19,TRBJ2-7,TGTGCCAGTAGTATCGTCGGGTCCAGCTACGAGCAGTACTTC,CASSIVGSSYEQYF
.,15,TRBD1,TRBV15,TRBJ1-2,TGTGCCACCAGCAGGAGCTTTGGGACAGGGGCTGGCTACACCTTC,CATSRSFGTGAGYTF
few,16,.,TRBV30,TRBJ1-3,TGTGCCTGGGCACTGAATGGCAGGCCAACTGGAAACACCATATATTTT,CAWALNGRPTGNTIYF
.,15,.,TRBV5-1,TRBJ1-5,TGCGCCAGCAGCCTGACGGGTGCAAGCAATCAGCCCCAGCATTTT,CASSLTGASNQPQHF
.,14,TRBD1,TRBV6-5,TRBJ1-4,TGTGCCAGCTCCCGGACAGGGAGAGGTGAAAAACTGTTTTTT,CASSRTGRGEKLFF
.,15,.,TRBV7-9,TRBJ2-7,TGTGCCAGCAGCTTAGTTTGGAGGGCCCCCTACGAGCAGTACTTC,CASSLVWRAPYEQYF
.,13,.,TRBV24-1,TRBJ2-1,TGTGCCACCAGGGACACCGGCGACAATGAGCAGTTCTTC,CATRDTGDNEQFF
.,17,.,TRBV7-6,TRBJ2-6,TGTGCCAGCAGCTTAATCCCAGGGCTCTCAGGGGCCAACGTCCTGACTTTC,CASSLIPGLSGANVLTF
.,15,TRBD2,TRBV5-1,TRBJ2-7,TGCGCCAGCAGCTTGGTCGCGGGAGTCTCCTACGAGCAGTACTTC,CASSLVAGVSYEQYF
.,19,TRBD2,TRBV7-3,TRBJ2-3,TGTGCCAGCAGCTTACAACCCGCGACTAGCCTCCAATACACAGATACGCAGTATTTT,CASSLQPATSLQYTDTQYF
.,16,TRBD2,TRBV7-2,TRBJ2-1,TGTGCCAGCAGCCCAGGCCGGGAGGCCCCCTACAATGAGCAGTTCTTC,CASSPGREAPYNEQFF
.,16,.,TRBV5-4,TRBJ2-2,TGTGCCAGCAGCCCCCTAAAGAGAGCGGAGACCGGGGAGCTGTTTTTT,CASSPLKRAETGELFF
.,15,.,TRBV4-3,TRBJ1-5,TGCGCCAGCAGCCAAGAGAACCGGGGAAATCAGCCCCAGCATTTT,CASSQENRGNQPQHF
.,15,.,TRBV5-5,TRBJ2-7,TGTGCCAGCAGCTCCCCGGGAGCCCGCACGCGAGAGCAGTACTTC,CASSSPGARTREQYF
.,18,TRBD2,TRBV4-2,TRBJ2-5,TGTGCCAGCAGCCTCAGAGGCCTAGCGGGAGGGGGTGGGGAGACCCAGTACTTC,CASSLRGLAGGGGETQYF
.,15,.,TRBV4-2,TRBJ1-5,TGTGCCAGCACCGGGACTGCTGAGAAAGGTCAGCCCCAGCATTTT,CASTGTAEKGQPQHF
.,16,TRBD1,TRBV9,TRBJ1-1,TGTGCCAGCAGCGCCCTAGGGACAGTTGGGAACACTGAAGCTTTCTTT,CASSALGTVGNTEAFF
few,16,TRBD2,TRBV7-9,TRBJ2-1,TGTGCCAGCAGCTTGGGGACTAGCGGAAAATACAATGAGCAGTTCTTC,CASSLGTSGKYNEQFF
few,16,.,TRBV19,TRBJ1-4,TGTGCCAGTAGTATCCCTCGACACGGTTTGAATGAAAAACTGTTTTTT,CASSIPRHGLNEKLFF
.,17,TRBD2,TRBV5-4,TRBJ2-3,TGTGCCAGCAGCTTCCCGAGCGGGAGGGCCACTGGAGATACGCAGTATTTT,CASSFPSGRATGDTQYF
once,15,.,TRBV7-9,TRBJ1-6,TGTGCCAGCAGCTGGGCTCTAAGGAAAAGGTCACCCCTCCACTTT,CASSWALRKRSPLHF
.,16,TRBD2,TRBV30,TRBJ2-1,TGTGCCTGGAGTGTACAATGGACTAGCGGGAGTAATGAGCAGTTCTTC,CAWSVQWTSGSNEQFF
once,15,TRBD1,TRBV24-1,TRBJ1-2,TGTGCCACCAGTGATTGGTCGGGACAGGGCTATGGCTACACCTTC,CATSDWSGQGYGYTF